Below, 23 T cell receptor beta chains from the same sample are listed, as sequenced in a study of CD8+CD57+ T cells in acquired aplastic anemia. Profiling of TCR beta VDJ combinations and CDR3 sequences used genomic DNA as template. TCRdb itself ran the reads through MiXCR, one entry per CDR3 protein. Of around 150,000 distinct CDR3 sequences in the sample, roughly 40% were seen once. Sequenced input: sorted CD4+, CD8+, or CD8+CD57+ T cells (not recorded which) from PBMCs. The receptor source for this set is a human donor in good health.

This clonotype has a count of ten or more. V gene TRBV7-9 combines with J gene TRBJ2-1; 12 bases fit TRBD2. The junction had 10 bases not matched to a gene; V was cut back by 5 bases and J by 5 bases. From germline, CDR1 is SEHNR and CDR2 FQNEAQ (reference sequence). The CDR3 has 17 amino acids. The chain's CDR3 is CASSIATSGSVHNEQFF. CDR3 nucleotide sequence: TGTGCCAGCAGCATCGCGACTAGCGGGAGTGTCCACAATGAGCAGTTCTTC.

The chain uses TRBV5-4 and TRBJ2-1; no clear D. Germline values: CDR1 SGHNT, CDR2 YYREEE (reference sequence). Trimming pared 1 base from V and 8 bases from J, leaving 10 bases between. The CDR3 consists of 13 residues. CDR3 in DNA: TGTGCCAGCAGCTTGATATATGGGGATGAGCAGTTCTTC. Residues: CASSLIYGDEQFF.

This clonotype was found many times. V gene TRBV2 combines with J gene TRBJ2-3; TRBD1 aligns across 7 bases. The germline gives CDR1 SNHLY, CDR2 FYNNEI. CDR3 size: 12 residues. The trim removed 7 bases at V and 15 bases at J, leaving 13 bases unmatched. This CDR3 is CASTPSRGQPYF. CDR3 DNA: TGTGCCAGCACTCCTAGCCGGGGACAGCCATATTTT.

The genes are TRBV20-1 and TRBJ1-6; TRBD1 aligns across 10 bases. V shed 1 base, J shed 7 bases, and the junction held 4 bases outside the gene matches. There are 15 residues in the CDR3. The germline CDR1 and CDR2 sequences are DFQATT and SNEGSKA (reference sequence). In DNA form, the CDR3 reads TGCAGTGCTAGAGCCCGGGACAGGGGAAATTCACCCCTCCACTTT. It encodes CSARARDRGNSPLHF.

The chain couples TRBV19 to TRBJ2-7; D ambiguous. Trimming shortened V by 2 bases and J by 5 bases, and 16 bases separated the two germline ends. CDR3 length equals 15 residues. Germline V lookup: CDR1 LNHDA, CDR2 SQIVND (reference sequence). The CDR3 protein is CASSIQPSPPHEQYF. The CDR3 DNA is TGTGCCAGTAGTATACAGCCCAGCCCACCCCACGAGCAGTACTTC.

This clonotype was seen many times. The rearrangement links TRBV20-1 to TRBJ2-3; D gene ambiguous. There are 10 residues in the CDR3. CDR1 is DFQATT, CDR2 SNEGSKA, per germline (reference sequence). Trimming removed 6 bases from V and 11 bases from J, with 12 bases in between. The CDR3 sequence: CSAPLAQQYF. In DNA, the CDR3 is TGCAGTGCGCCTCTGGCCCAGCAGTATTTT.

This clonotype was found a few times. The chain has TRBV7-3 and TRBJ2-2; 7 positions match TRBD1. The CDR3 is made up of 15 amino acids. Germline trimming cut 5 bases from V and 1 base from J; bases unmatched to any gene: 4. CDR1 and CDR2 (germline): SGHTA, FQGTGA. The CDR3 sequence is CASSLGTENTGELFF. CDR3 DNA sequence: TGTGCCAGCAGCCTGGGGACAGAGAACACCGGGGAGCTGTTTTTT.

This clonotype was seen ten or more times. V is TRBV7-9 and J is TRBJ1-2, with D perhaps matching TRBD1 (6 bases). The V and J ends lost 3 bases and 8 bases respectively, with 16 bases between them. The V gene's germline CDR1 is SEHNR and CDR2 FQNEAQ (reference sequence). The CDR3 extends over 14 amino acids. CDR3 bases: TGTGCCAGCAGCTTCCGGGACACCCGCCGCGGCTACACCTTC. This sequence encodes CASSFRDTRRGYTF.

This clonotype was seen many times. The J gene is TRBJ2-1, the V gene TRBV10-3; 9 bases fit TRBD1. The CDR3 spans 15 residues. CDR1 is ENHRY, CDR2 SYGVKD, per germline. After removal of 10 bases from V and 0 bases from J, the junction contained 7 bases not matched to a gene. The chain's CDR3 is CATQRDRDSYNEQFF. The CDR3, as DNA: TGTGCCACACAGAGGGACAGGGACTCCTACAATGAGCAGTTCTTC.

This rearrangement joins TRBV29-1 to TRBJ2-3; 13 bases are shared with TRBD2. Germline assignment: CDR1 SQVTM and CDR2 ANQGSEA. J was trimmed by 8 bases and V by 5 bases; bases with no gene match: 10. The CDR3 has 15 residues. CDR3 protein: CSVLPGLAGQGTQYF. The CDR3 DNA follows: TGCAGCGTTCTACCGGGACTAGCGGGGCAGGGTACGCAGTATTTT.

CDR3 sequence reads: CATSRDFRTGANVLTF. The CDR3 nucleotides are TGTGCCACCAGCAGGGATTTTCGGACAGGGGCCAACGTCCTGACTTTC. The rearrangement joins TRBV15 to TRBJ2-6; TRBD1 is a possible D gene (5 bases). In germline, CDR1 is LNHNV, CDR2 YYDKDF (reference sequence). There are 16 residues in the CDR3. Trimming took off 3 bases at V and 4 bases at J, with 13 bases between the two ends.

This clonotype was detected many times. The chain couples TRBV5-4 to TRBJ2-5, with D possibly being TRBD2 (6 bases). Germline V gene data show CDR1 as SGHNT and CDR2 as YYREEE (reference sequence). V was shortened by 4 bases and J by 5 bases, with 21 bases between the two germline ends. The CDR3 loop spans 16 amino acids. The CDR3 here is CASSPSTSQILETQYF. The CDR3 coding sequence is TGTGCCAGCAGCCCATCGACTAGTCAGATATTGGAGACCCAGTACTTC.

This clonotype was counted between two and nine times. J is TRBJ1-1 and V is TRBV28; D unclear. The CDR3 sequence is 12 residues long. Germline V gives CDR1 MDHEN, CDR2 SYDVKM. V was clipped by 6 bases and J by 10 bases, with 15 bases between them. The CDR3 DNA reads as TGTGCCAGCAGCGATCAAATTCCGGGAGCTTTCTTT. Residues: CASSDQIPGAFF.

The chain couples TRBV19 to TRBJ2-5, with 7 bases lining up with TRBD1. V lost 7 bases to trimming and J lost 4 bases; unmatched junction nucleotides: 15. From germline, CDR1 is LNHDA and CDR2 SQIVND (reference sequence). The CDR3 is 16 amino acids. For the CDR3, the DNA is TGTGCCAGTACCAAAAGTCGAACAGGGGCGGGAGAGACCCAGTACTTC. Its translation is CASTKSRTGAGETQYF.

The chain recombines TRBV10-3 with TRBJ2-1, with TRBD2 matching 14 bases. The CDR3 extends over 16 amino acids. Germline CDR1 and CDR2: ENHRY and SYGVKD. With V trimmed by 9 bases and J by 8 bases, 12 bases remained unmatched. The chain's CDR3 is CAIGTGTSGSLDEQFF. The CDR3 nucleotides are TGTGCCATAGGGACCGGGACTAGCGGGAGTCTCGATGAGCAGTTCTTC.

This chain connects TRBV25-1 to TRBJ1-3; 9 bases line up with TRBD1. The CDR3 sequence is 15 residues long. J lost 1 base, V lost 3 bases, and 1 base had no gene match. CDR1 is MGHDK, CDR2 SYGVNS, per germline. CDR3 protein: CASSETGGSGNTIYF. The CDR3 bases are TGTGCCAGCAGTGAGACAGGGGGGTCTGGAAACACCATATATTTT. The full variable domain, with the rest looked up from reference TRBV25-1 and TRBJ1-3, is EADIYQTPRYLVIGTGKKITLECSQTMGHDKMYWYQQDPGMELHLIHYSYGVNSTEKGDLSSESTVSRIRTEHFPLTLESARPSHTSQYLCASSETGGSGNTIYFGEGSWLTVV.

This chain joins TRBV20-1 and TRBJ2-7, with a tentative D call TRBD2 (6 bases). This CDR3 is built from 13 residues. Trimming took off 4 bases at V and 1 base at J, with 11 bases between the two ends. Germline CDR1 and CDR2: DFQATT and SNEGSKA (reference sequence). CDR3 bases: TGCAGTGCTAAAGGAGGGGAATCCTACGAGCAGTACTTC. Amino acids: CSAKGGESYEQYF.

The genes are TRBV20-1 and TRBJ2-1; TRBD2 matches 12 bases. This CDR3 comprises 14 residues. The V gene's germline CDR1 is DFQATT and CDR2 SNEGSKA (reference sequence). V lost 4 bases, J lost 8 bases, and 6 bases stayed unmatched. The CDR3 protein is CSATPSGGAHEQFF. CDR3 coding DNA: TGCAGTGCTACCCCTAGCGGGGGGGCGCATGAGCAGTTCTTC.

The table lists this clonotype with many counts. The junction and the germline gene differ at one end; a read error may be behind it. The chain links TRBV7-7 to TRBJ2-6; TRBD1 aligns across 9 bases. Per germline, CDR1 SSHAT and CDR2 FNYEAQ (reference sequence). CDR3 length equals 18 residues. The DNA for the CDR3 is TGTGCTAGCAGCTCCTCCGGGACAGGGCTGGCTGGGGCCAACGTCCTGACTTTC. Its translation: CASSSSGTGLAGANVLTF.

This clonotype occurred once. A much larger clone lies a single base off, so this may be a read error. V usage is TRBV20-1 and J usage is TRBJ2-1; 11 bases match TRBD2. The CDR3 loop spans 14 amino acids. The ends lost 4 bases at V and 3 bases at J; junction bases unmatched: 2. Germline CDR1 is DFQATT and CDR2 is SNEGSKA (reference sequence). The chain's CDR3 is CSATSGGNYNEQFF. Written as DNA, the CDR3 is TGCAGTGCTACTAGCGGGGGGAACTACAATGAGCAGTTCTTC.

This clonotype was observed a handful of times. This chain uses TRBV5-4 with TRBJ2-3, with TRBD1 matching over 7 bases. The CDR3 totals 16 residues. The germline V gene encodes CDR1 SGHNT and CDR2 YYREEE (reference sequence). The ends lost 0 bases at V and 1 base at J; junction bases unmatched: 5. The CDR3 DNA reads TGTGCCAGCAGCTTGGCCCTAGGACAGGGCACAGATACGCAGTATTTT. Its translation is CASSLALGQGTDTQYF.

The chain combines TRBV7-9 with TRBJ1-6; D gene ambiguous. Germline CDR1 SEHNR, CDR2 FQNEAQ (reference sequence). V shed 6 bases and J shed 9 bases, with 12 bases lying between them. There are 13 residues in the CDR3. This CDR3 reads CASRGKQISPLHF. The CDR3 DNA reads TGTGCCAGCAGGGGGAAACAAATTTCACCCCTCCACTTT.

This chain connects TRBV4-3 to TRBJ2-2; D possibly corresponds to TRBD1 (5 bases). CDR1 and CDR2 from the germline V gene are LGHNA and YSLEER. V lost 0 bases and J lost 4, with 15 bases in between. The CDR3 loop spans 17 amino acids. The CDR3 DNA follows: TGCGCCAGCAGCCAAGATCCGCAGGGTCCAATCACCGGGGAGCTGTTTTTT. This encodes CASSQDPQGPITGELFF.